The entry below describes one T cell receptor (beta chain). Antigen specificity is unknown. The sample belongs to a study of OX40 agonist ivuxolimab in advanced cancers. CDR1 and CDR2 (germline): MNHEY, SVGAGI. V was clipped by 6 bases and J by 3 bases; unmatched bases: 8. The CDR3 consists of 15 residues. Whole-study findings and limits: Some patients who did not respond also had low normalized T-cell clonal expansion.

The table came from immunoSEQ multiplex PCR; TCRdb's copy has only in-frame clones and leaves some out. The table records tens of thousands of clones, around three quarters of them present only once. The rearrangement links TRBV6-5 to TRBJ1-1; 9 bases line up with TRBD1. This clonotype originated in an adult with an advanced solid tumor such as melanoma, head and neck, liver or kidney cancer. This specimen was CD4+ or CD8+ T cells sorted from blood, taken in a trial of the OX40 agonist ivuxolimab. The CDR3 DNA sequence: TGTGCCAGCAGGTTGGGGACAGGGATGGACACTGAAGCTTTCTTT. It specifies CASRLGTGMDTEAFF.